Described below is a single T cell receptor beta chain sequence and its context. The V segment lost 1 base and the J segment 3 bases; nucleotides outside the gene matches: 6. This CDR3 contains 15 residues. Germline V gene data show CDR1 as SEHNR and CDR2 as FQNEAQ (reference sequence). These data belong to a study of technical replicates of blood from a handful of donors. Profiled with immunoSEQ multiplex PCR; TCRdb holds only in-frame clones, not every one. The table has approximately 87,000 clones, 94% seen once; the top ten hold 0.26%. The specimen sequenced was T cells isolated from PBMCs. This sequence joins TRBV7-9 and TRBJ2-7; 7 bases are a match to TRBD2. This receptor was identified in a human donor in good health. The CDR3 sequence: CASSLGPGGYYEQYF. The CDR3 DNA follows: TGTGCCAGCAGCTTAGGACCGGGAGGCTACTACGAGCAGTACTTC.